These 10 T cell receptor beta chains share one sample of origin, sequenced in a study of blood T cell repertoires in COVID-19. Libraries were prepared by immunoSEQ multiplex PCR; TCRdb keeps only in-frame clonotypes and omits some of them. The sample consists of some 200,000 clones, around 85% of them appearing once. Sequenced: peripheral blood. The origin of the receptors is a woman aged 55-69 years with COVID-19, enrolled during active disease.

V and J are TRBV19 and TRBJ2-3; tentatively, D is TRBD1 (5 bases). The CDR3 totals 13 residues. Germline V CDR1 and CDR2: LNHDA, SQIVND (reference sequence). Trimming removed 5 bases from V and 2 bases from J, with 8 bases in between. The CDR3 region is CASSLGPTDTQYF. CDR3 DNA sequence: TGTGCCAGTAGTTTGGGGCCCACAGATACGCAGTATTTT.

CDR3 coding DNA: TGTGCCAGCAGACCCCCCGACAGGTTGCACTATGGCTACACCTTC. Residues: CASRPPDRLHYGYTF. This chain links TRBV28 with TRBJ1-2, with D possibly being TRBD1 (6 bases). The CDR3 length is 15 residues. Deletions cut 6 bases from V and 3 bases from J, with 17 bases between. Germline-derived CDR1 and CDR2 are MDHEN and SYDVKM.

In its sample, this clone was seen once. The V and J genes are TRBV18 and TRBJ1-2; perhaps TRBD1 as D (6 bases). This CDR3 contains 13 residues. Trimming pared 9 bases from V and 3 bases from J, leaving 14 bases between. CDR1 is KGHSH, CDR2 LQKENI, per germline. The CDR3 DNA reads TGTGCCAGTCACCCGGGGGGCGACTATGGCTACACCTTC. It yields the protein CASHPGGDYGYTF.

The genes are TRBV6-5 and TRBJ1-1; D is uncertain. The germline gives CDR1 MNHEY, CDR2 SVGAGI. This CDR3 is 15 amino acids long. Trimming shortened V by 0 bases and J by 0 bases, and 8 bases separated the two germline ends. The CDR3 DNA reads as TGTGCCAGCAGTTACTCCCCCGCGCTGAACACTGAAGCTTTCTTT. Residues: CASSYSPALNTEAFF.

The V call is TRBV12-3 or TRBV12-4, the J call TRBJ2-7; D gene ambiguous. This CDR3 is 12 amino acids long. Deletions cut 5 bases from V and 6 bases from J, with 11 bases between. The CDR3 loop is CASSGGETEQYF. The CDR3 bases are TGTGCCAGCAGTGGCGGAGAGACCGAGCAGTACTTC.

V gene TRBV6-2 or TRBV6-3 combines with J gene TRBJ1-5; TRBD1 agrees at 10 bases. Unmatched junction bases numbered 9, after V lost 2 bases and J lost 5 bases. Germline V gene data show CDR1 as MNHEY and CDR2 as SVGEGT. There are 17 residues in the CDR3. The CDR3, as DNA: TGTGCCAGCAGTTACCCCCGACAGGGGGCGGGCTATCAGCCCCAGCATTTT. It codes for CASSYPRQGAGYQPQHF.

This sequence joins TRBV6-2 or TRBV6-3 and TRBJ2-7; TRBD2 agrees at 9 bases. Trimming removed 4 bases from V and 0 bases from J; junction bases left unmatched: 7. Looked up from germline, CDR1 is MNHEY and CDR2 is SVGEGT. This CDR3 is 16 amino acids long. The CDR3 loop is CASSSSRSGSSYEQYF. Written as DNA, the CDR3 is TGTGCCAGCAGTTCCTCCCGTAGCGGGAGCTCCTACGAGCAGTACTTC.

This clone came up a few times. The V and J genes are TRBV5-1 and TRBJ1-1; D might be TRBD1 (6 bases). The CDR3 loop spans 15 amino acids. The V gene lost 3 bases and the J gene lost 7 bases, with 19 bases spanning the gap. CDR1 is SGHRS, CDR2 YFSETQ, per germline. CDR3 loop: CASSSQAGESIEAFF. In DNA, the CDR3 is TGCGCCAGCAGCTCCCAGGCAGGGGAGTCAATTGAAGCTTTCTTT.

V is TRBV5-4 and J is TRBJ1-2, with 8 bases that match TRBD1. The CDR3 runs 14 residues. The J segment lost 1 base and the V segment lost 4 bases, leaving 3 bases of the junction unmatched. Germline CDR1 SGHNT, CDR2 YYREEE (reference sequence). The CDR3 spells CASSLDRDNYGYTF. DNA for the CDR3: TGTGCCAGCAGCCTGGACAGGGATAACTATGGCTACACCTTC.

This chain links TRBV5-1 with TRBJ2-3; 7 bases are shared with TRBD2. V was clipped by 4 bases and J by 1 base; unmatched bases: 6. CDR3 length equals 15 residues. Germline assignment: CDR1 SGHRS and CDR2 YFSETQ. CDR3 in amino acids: CASSLTSIRTDTQYF. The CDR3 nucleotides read TGCGCCAGCAGCCTGACTAGCATTCGCACAGATACGCAGTATTTT.